The 16 T cell receptor beta chains presented below share a single source sample, sequenced in a study of blood T cell repertoires in COVID-19. This table comes from immunoSEQ multiplex PCR, and its TCRdb copy is limited to in-frame clones, with some not included. The sample yields some 97,000 clones, more than 65% seen once. Sequenced: peripheral blood. The receptor source for this set is an older man with active or convalescent COVID-19.

Of note for this clone: A junction boundary mismatches the germline segment, possibly from a read error. DNA of the CDR3: TGCGCCAGCAGCCCAGGGTACTTGGGCACTGAGGCTTTCTTT. Encoded protein: CASSPGYLGTEAFF. The chain carries TRBV4-1 and TRBJ1-1, with D possibly TRBD1 on 5 matching bases. The germline V gene encodes CDR1 MGHRA and CDR2 YSYEKL. This CDR3 has 14 residues.

This clone has a single count. The genes are TRBV5-6 and TRBJ2-5, with a tentative D call TRBD1 (6 bases). The CDR3 covers 15 residues. The germline gives CDR1 SGHDT, CDR2 YYEEEE. V dropped 3 bases and J dropped 3 bases, with 15 bases sitting between them. The CDR3, as DNA: TGTGCCAGCAGCTGGGCGGGTGAGGGGGAAGAGACCCAGTACTTC. Its translation is CASSWAGEGEETQYF.

The chain is built from TRBV19 and TRBJ2-1; 10 nucleotides match TRBD1. Germline values: CDR1 LNHDA, CDR2 SQIVND (reference sequence). The J segment lost 8 bases and the V segment lost 4 bases, leaving 8 bases of the junction unmatched. The CDR3 consists of 15 residues. CDR3 residues: CASSTPGTGVYEQFF. The CDR3 coding sequence is TGTGCCAGTAGTACCCCCGGGACAGGGGTATATGAGCAGTTCTTC. The full variable domain, with the rest looked up from reference TRBV19 and TRBJ2-1, is DGGITQSPKYLFRKEGQNVTLSCEQNLNHDAMYWYRQDPGQGLRLIYYSQIVNDFQKGDIAEGYSVSREKKESFPLTVTSAQKNPTAFYLCASSTPGTGVYEQFFGPGTRLTVL.

The CDR3 region is CASSTSGRPNEQFF. CDR3 DNA: TGTGCCAGCAGCACTAGCGGGAGACCCAATGAGCAGTTCTTC. V and J are TRBV7-3 and TRBJ2-1; 11 bases are shared with TRBD2. V was clipped by 5 bases and J by 6 bases; unmatched bases: 3. The CDR3 totals 14 residues. Germline V lookup: CDR1 SGHTA, CDR2 FQGTGA.

V is TRBV9 and J is TRBJ2-1; TRBD2 agrees at 7 bases. Germline V gives CDR1 SGDLS, CDR2 YYNGEE. The length of the CDR3 is 15 residues. The ends lost 4 bases at V and 2 bases at J; junction bases unmatched: 6. The CDR3 DNA is TGTGCCAGCAGCATCAGCGGGACCACCTACAATGAGCAGTTCTTC. Amino acid sequence: CASSISGTTYNEQFF.

The chain joins TRBV5-6 to TRBJ2-3; TRBD1 might be the D (6 bases). Germline values: CDR1 SGHDT, CDR2 YYEEEE. V dropped 4 bases and J dropped 0 bases, with 12 bases sitting between them. This CDR3 has 15 residues. The CDR3 reads CASSVYRVSTDTQYF. The CDR3 DNA sequence: TGTGCCAGCAGCGTTTACAGGGTGAGCACAGATACGCAGTATTTT.

The genes are TRBV6-2 or TRBV6-3 and TRBJ1-2, with 7 positions matching TRBD1. With 2 bases clipped from V and 6 bases from J, the junction kept 6 bases outside the gene matches. Looked up from germline, CDR1 is MNHEY and CDR2 is SVGEGT. The CDR3 has 14 residues. The DNA of the CDR3 is TGTGCCAGCAGTTACCCCGGACAGGTCAATGGCTACACCTTC. Translated: CASSYPGQVNGYTF.

V and J are TRBV28 and TRBJ1-6; 10 bases are shared with TRBD1. CDR1 MDHEN and CDR2 SYDVKM come from the germline V gene. The CDR3 has 15 amino acids. V lost 4 bases and J lost 13; bases outside the gene matches: 10. The CDR3 is CASSSLGQGTFPLHF. As DNA, the CDR3 is TGTGCCAGCAGTTCACTGGGACAGGGGACCTTCCCCCTCCACTTT.

The chain has TRBV12-2 and TRBJ1-2; the DNA was not compared with TRBD1, the D call given in the table. TRBV12-2 is shown as a pseudogene. The CDR3 runs to 15 residues. This CDR3 is CASRFAQTGNYGYTF. The CDR3 nucleotides read TGTGCAAGTCGCTTCGCCCAGACAGGCAACTATGGCTACACCTTC.

This chain joins TRBV3-1 (or the pseudogene TRBV3-2) and TRBJ2-7; 10 positions match TRBD1. CDR3 length: 15 residues. V dropped 6 bases and J dropped 1; count of bases not matched to a gene: 6. The germline V gene has CDR1 LGHDT and CDR2 YNNKEL (reference sequence). The CDR3 nucleotides read TGTGCCAGCAGTTCAACGGGACAGGGGTCCTACGAGCAGTACTTC. Translating it yields CASSSTGQGSYEQYF.

The chain carries TRBV12-3 or TRBV12-4 and TRBJ2-7, with D perhaps matching TRBD1 (5 bases). V lost 6 bases and J 5 bases, leaving 11 bases between the germline ends. This CDR3 comprises 12 residues. CDR3 region: CASSFDSHEQYF. The CDR3 DNA is TGTGCCAGCAGCTTCGACAGCCACGAGCAGTACTTC.

The V call is TRBV7-2, the J call TRBJ1-1; no clear D gene. In germline, CDR1 is SGHTA, CDR2 FQGNSA. CDR3 size: 14 residues. The ends were cut back, 0 bases at V and 1 base at J, with 6 bases in the middle. CDR3 loop: CASSLAWANTEAFF. CDR3 in DNA: TGTGCCAGCAGCTTAGCGTGGGCGAACACTGAAGCTTTCTTT.

The chain recombines TRBV27 with TRBJ2-7; 8 nucleotides align to TRBD2. The germline V gene encodes CDR1 MNHEY and CDR2 SMNVEV (reference sequence). The V segment lost 6 bases and the J segment 7 bases; nucleotides outside the gene matches: 11. CDR3 length equals 14 residues. CDR3 nucleotides: TGTGCCAGCAGCCTCGGGACTAGGGTAGGGGAGCAGTACTTC. Protein product: CASSLGTRVGEQYF.

This chain links TRBV6-5 with TRBJ1-5; 7 bases map to TRBD1. V gave up 5 bases and J gave up 6 bases; unmatched junction bases: 4. This CDR3 comprises 13 residues. CDR1 MNHEY and CDR2 SVGAGI come from the germline V gene. The CDR3 nucleotides are TGTGCCAGCAGTAGACAGGGAAGTCAGCCCCAGCATTTT. This codes for CASSRQGSQPQHF.

J is TRBJ2-7 and V is TRBV5-1, with 10 bases that match TRBD1. V was clipped by 4 bases and J by 6 bases; unmatched bases: 7. The CDR3 has 14 residues. Germline CDR1 reads SGHRS; CDR2 reads YFSETQ. The CDR3 coding sequence is TGCGCCAGCAGCAGCGGGACAGGGGAGGTCGAGCAGTACTTC. Protein sequence: CASSSGTGEVEQYF.

The chain has TRBV19 and TRBJ2-2; 9 positions match TRBD1. The germline CDR1 and CDR2 sequences are LNHDA and SQIVND (reference sequence). The CDR3 is 15 residues long. Losses at the gene ends were 3 bases for V and 4 bases for J; bases not matched to a gene: 3. CDR3 in amino acids: CASSMGTGSTGELFF. The CDR3 DNA reads as TGTGCCAGTAGTATGGGGACAGGGAGCACCGGGGAGCTGTTTTTT.